This T cell receptor (beta chain) was sequenced in a study of breast tumors, draining lymph nodes, adjacent tissues. General study results and limits: Compared with basal-like, luminal-like tumors shared significantly more repertoire with nontumor tissue. Findings are consistent with lymph node origin and intratumoral expansion of most tumor T cells.

The CDR3 runs 19 residues. In germline, CDR1 is SGHNT, CDR2 YYREEE (reference sequence). The V gene end was trimmed by 4 bases and the J gene end by 1 base; junction bases not matched to a gene: 14. The lymph nodes were axillary draining lymph nodes from breast cancer patients. MiXCR, applied by TCRdb to the multiplex PCR reads, yields one record per CDR3 protein. The repertoire holds 150,000 to 200,000 distinct CDR3 sequences, with 33% as singletons. This clonotype was found many times. Its target is unknown. This clonotype was obtained from a female donor with breast cancer. Some clones in this sample may be carry-over from other donors' samples. Input material: axillary lymph node tissue. The V and J genes are TRBV5-4 and TRBJ2-3, with 11 nucleotides matching TRBD2. This chain's CDR3 is CASSRQGQRLAGRTDTQYF. As DNA, the CDR3 is TGTGCCAGCAGCCGCCAGGGACAAAGACTAGCGGGGCGCACAGATACGCAGTATTTT.